This T cell receptor (beta chain) was sequenced during a study of monozygotic twins with inflammatory bowel disease. Turning to this clonotype: What it binds is not known.

UMIs that included a 6-nucleotide sample barcode were added by template switching, which took place during cDNA synthesis. From the 5' RACE reads, TCRdb lists one entry per CDR3 protein and no DNA. The repertoire table contains around 190,000 distinct CDR3 sequences. Study findings and constraints: Repertoire similarity was not found to differ between concordant and discordant twins, possibly from limited power. Researchers report that IBD patients shared fewer clonotypes with others than healthy twins, especially amid disease activity.

Germline CDR1 is SGHRS and CDR2 is YFSETQ. The CDR3 has 15 amino acids. What was sequenced was blood. The origin of this receptor is a human donor with ulcerative colitis or Crohn's disease, or a healthy co-twin of an affected twin (not recorded which). The V and J genes are TRBV5-1 and TRBJ1-4; no DNA is available, so the TRBD1 call from TCRdb remains unchecked. CDR3 amino acids: CASSLARTGNEKLFF.